This record concerns one TCR beta chain sequence. This entry belongs to a study of blood T cell repertoires in COVID-19. The germline V gene has CDR1 SGHVS and CDR2 FNYEAQ. V lost 4 bases to trimming and J lost 2 bases; unmatched junction nucleotides: 9. This CDR3 has 17 amino acids. The table came from immunoSEQ multiplex PCR; TCRdb's copy has only in-frame clones and leaves some out. Of over 130,000 clones in the sample, 84% were seen once. This TCR came from a man aged 50-60 years in a cohort exposed to, infected with or recovered from COVID-19 (not recorded which). The sample consisted of PBMCs or T cells enriched from blood (not recorded which). The chain joins TRBV7-6 to TRBJ2-2; 8 bases line up with TRBD1. The CDR3 coding sequence is TGTGCCAGCAGCTCTCCCACCCAGGGGGCAAACACCGGGGAGCTGTTTTTT. Translation gives CASSSPTQGANTGELFF.